The sequence of this T cell receptor (beta chain) was determined in a study of blood T cell repertoires in COVID-19. Study summary: Donors in the United States, Italy and Spain gave samples during acute or convalescent COVID-19. Sample material is recorded as cDNA or gDNA derived from T cells, B-cell-depleted T cells, or PBMCs.

Produced via immunoSEQ multiplex PCR; TCRdb's table is partial and in-frame only. Altogether roughly 140,000 clones are present, 65% to 85% being singletons, with the ten largest covering approximately 8%. This sequence originates from a human donor in a cohort sampled during active COVID-19. Sequenced material: peripheral blood.

CDR3 sequence: CASRPRQGASGNTIYF. In DNA, the CDR3 is TGTGCCAGCAGACCTAGACAGGGGGCTTCCGGAAACACCATATATTTT. The chain carries TRBV6-2 or TRBV6-3 and TRBJ1-3, with TRBD1 matching over 10 bases. Per germline, CDR1 MNHEY and CDR2 SVGEGT. The junction had 9 bases not matched to a gene; V was cut back by 6 bases and J by 4 bases. The CDR3 has 16 residues.